This TCR beta chain was profiled in a study of blood T cell repertoires in COVID-19. Whole-study context: The cDNA or gDNA used as material had been derived from T cells, B-cell-depleted T cells, or PBMCs.

The length of the CDR3 is 17 residues. Germline-derived CDR1 and CDR2 are SSHAT and FNYEAQ (reference sequence). Concerning this clone: An end of the junction differs from the germline gene, which may be a read error.

TCRdb keeps only in-frame clones here, not all; method: immunoSEQ multiplex PCR. The sample gives roughly 130,000 clones, roughly 86% of which show up once; approximately 4% is in the top ten. This receptor was identified in a woman aged 60-75 years with acute or convalescent COVID-19. Source material: peripheral blood. This sequence joins TRBV7-7 and TRBJ2-1; 7 bases fit TRBD2. CDR3: CASSLGSAGTSGNEQFF. CDR3 nucleotide sequence: TGTGCTAGCAGCTTAGGTTCAGCGGGAACTTCGGGGAATGAGCAGTTCTTC.